These T cell receptor beta chains were read from a single sample in a study of cytomegalovirus exposure and HLA in healthy donors. TCRdb keeps only in-frame clones here, not all; method: immunoSEQ multiplex PCR. The sample has under 200,000 clones, around 80% seen once. What was sequenced was PBMCs. The receptors originated from a woman in her forties or fifties in good health and CMV-seropositive. CDR3s include the opening cysteine and the closing phenylalanine or tryptophan. Each record gives: D gene, V gene, clone size, J gene, CDR3 DNA, CDR3 protein. A D gene is named only where the DNA matches it firmly. Some rows mark clone size as missing; the rest say once, few, many or name a class of expanded clone.

-,TRBV19,-,TRBJ1-1,TGTGCCAGTAATCACCGGGACACCGGCTCGGACACTGAAGCTTTCTTT,CASNHRDTGSDTEAFF
-,TRBV6-5,once,TRBJ1-1,TGTGCCAGCAGTTACCCAACAGGCCACACTGAAGCTTTCTTT,CASSYPTGHTEAFF
-,TRBV19,-,TRBJ1-5,TGTGCCAGTAGTATATCGTGGGAAGGGAGTCAGCCCCAGCATTTT,CASSISWEGSQPQHF
TRBD1,TRBV10-3,-,TRBJ2-7,TGTGCCATCAGTTCGACAGGGGGCTCCTACGAGCAGTACTTC,CAISSTGGSYEQYF
TRBD1,TRBV4-1,few,TRBJ2-7,TGCGCCAGCAGCCAACCACAGGGGATCCACGAGCAGTACTTC,CASSQPQGIHEQYF
TRBD1,TRBV7-2,few,TRBJ1-2,TGTGCCAGCAGCTTAGGACAGGGGAACTATGGCTACACCTTC,CASSLGQGNYGYTF
TRBD1,TRBV7-2,few,TRBJ1-2,TGTGCCAGCAGCTCACGTCCCGGGACAGGGGTGGCCAAGGATGGCTACACCTTC,CASSSRPGTGVAKDGYTF
TRBD1,TRBV5-4,-,TRBJ1-1,TGTGCCAGCAGGGAACAGGGGAACCGCATGAACACTGAAGCTTTCTTT,CASREQGNRMNTEAFF
-,TRBV5-1,-,TRBJ1-1,TGCGCCAGCAGCCTCGCCGGGACTCCAGAAGCTTTCTTT,CASSLAGTPEAFF
-,TRBV10-3,-,TRBJ1-1,TGTGCCATCAGTGATGGGCCAGAGGGGGACACTGAAGCTTTCTTT,CAISDGPEGDTEAFF
-,TRBV27,-,TRBJ1-5,TGTGCCAGCAGTTTATCCGGCAGGGTTAGCAATCAGCCCCAGCATTTT,CASSLSGRVSNQPQHF
TRBD1,TRBV7-2,-,TRBJ1-5,TGTGCCAGCAGCTTAGCGGGACAGAGCAATCAGCCCCAGCATTTT,CASSLAGQSNQPQHF
TRBD2,TRBV13,-,TRBJ2-1,TGTGCCAGCAGCCCCGTAGTACTAGCGGGAACTGAGCAGTTCTTC,CASSPVVLAGTEQFF
TRBD1,TRBV25-1,-,TRBJ2-6,TGTGCCAGCAGTGATTGGACAGGCGCCTCTGGGGCCAACGTCCTGACTTTC,CASSDWTGASGANVLTF
-,TRBV5-3,-,TRBJ2-3,TGTGCCAGAAGCTTGGGGGCCGTAAGGGCGGGACCCACAGATACGCAGTATTTT,CARSLGAVRAGPTDTQYF
TRBD1,TRBV30,-,TRBJ1-5,TGTGCCTGTGCGACAGGGGGGTTCGATCAGCCCCAGCATTTT,CACATGGFDQPQHF
TRBD1,TRBV9,-,TRBJ2-2,TGTGCCAGCAGCAAGGACAGGTTATCAACCGGGGAGCTGTTTTTT,CASSKDRLSTGELFF
TRBD2,TRBV9,-,TRBJ2-2,TGTGCCAGCAGCGTCTTAGCGGGGGGGCGGTCCGGGGAGCTGTTTTTT,CASSVLAGGRSGELFF
TRBD2,TRBV7-2,few,TRBJ2-3,TGTGCCAGCAGCTTCCCCGGGAGGCCAAGGGGACCAGATACGCAGTATTTT,CASSFPGRPRGPDTQYF
TRBD1,TRBV19,-,TRBJ1-2,TGTGCCAGTATGGGGGGACAGGTCGCCGGAGACTACTATGGCTACACCTTC,CASMGGQVAGDYYGYTF
TRBD2,TRBV27,-,TRBJ2-3,TGTGCCAGCCACCCTAGCGGGACGATCACAGATACGCAGTATTTT,CASHPSGTITDTQYF
-,TRBV7-2,-,TRBJ1-4,TGTGCCAGCAGCTTAGTGTCAGGGGTGGATGAAAAACTGTTTTTT,CASSLVSGVDEKLFF
-,TRBV6-4,-,TRBJ2-2,TGTGCCAGCAGTATTGACAGATCCACCGGGGAGCTGTTTTTT,CASSIDRSTGELFF
-,TRBV5-1,-,TRBJ2-3,TGCGCCAGCAGCCCCCTTGTAAGAGAGAGCACAGATACGCAGTATTTT,CASSPLVRESTDTQYF
-,TRBV18,-,TRBJ2-5,TGTGCCAGCTCACCACCAAACGGAGAGACCCAGTACTTC,CASSPPNGETQYF
TRBD1,TRBV28,-,TRBJ2-7,TGTGCCAGCAGTCCTCCGGGACAGGGAGCGGAGCAGTACTTC,CASSPPGQGAEQYF
TRBD2,TRBV5-4,-,TRBJ2-5,TGTGCCAGCAGCTCAGGGACTAGCGCCCCGGCCGTGGAGACCCAGTACTTC,CASSSGTSAPAVETQYF
-,TRBV18,once,TRBJ2-7,TGTGCCAGCTCTCCCGGACAGGGAGGGACCGAGGAGCAGTACTTC,CASSPGQGGTEEQYF
-,TRBV19,-,TRBJ1-1,TGTGCCAGTAGTATAGGTAGGAACACTGAAGCTTTCTTT,CASSIGRNTEAFF
-,TRBV14,-,TRBJ1-1,TGTGCCAGCAGCCTGGGCCCTGAAGCTTTCTTT,CASSLGPEAFF
-,TRBV7-8,once,TRBJ2-1,TGTGCCAGCCTTCCGCAAGAGTACCTTTCCTACAATGAGCAGTTCTTC,CASLPQEYLSYNEQFF
TRBD1,TRBV30,few,TRBJ1-1,TGTGCCTGGTGCTCAGGGGGCGTGTTGGACACTGAAGCTTTCTTT,CAWCSGGVLDTEAFF
-,TRBV6-5,few,TRBJ1-1,TGTGCCAGCAGACCGTTTCTGAACAGTGAAGCTTTCTTT,CASRPFLNSEAFF
-,TRBV19,-,TRBJ2-7,TGTGCCAGTAGTATCGTGGCAGGACTTTCCAGGGGCTACGAGCAGTACTTC,CASSIVAGLSRGYEQYF
-,TRBV21-1,-,TRBJ1-5,TGTGCCAGCGCGAATCAGCCCCAGCATTTT,CASANQPQHF
TRBD1,TRBV18,-,TRBJ2-7,TGTGCCAGCTCATCCCGGGACAGGGTTCACGAGCAGTACTTC,CASSSRDRVHEQYF